This TCR beta chain was observed in a study of cytomegalovirus exposure and HLA in healthy donors. Findings and caveats of the study: TCR sequences were mostly rare, though some public TCRs occurred in many donors. Later on, an analysis found that several of the most significant clusters appeared to be linked to common viral pathogens, which included parvovirus B19.

Remarks on this clone: Its antigen is not identified.

Trimming cost V 3 bases and J 7 bases, with 13 bases left between them. Germline CDR1 is SGHRS and CDR2 is YFSETQ. This CDR3 has 14 amino acids. The PCR made use of 60 Vbeta and 13 Jbeta primers. Profiling relied on immunoSEQ multiplex PCR, and the TCRdb table lists in-frame clones only, not all of them. The listing contains some 52,000 clones. The chain recombines TRBV5-1 with TRBJ2-2, with a weak D call TRBD2 (6 bases). This clonotype was sampled from an older woman in good health and CMV-seropositive. Sequencing used PBMCs. The chain's CDR3 is CASSSGEEGGELFF. As DNA, the CDR3 is TGCGCCAGCAGCTCGGGGGAGGAAGGCGGGGAGCTGTTTTTT.